Following are 23 T cell receptor beta chains from one sample sequenced in a study of T cell responses to AZD1222 COVID-19 vaccine. The data were produced by immunoSEQ multiplex PCR, yet TCRdb's version contains in-frame clones alone and is incomplete. In the table there are over 110,000 clones, 85% to 95% of which are singletons. The sample here was peripheral blood, taken 28 days after the second AZD1222 dose. The receptors here all came from an adult who received the AZD1222 COVID-19 vaccine.

This chain joins TRBV9 and TRBJ2-2; 7 bases line up with TRBD1. Trimming cost V 0 bases and J 0 bases; bases outside gene matches: 2. The CDR3 has 16 residues. Germline values: CDR1 SGDLS, CDR2 YYNGEE. CDR3 residues: CASSVEGGANTGELFF. The CDR3, as DNA: TGTGCCAGCAGCGTAGAAGGGGGCGCGAACACCGGGGAGCTGTTTTTT.

CDR3 region: CASSYGLNTGELFF. CDR3 coding DNA: TGTGCCAGCAGTTATGGCCTGAACACCGGGGAGCTGTTTTTT. The chain links TRBV27 to TRBJ2-2; D unresolved. With 4 bases removed from V and 1 base from J, the gap between germline ends came to 7 bases. CDR3 length equals 14 residues. Germline CDR1 MNHEY, CDR2 SMNVEV (reference sequence).

Worth noting for this clone: The junction shows a germline mismatch at one end, possibly a read error. This rearrangement joins TRBV6-5 to TRBJ1-2; 7 nucleotides line up with TRBD1. CDR1 and CDR2 from the germline V gene are MNHEY and SVGAGI. The CDR3 has 12 amino acids. The CDR3 region has the DNA TGTGCCAGCAGGCTGGACAGGAAACCTCACATCTTC. Protein: CASRLDRKPHIF.

The genes are TRBV28 and TRBJ1-1, with unresolved D. The CDR3 sequence is 12 residues long. Germline values: CDR1 MDHEN, CDR2 SYDVKM. V lost 6 bases, J lost 0 bases, and 5 bases lay in between. CDR3: CASRLLNTEAFF. The CDR3, as DNA: TGTGCCAGCAGGCTCTTGAACACTGAAGCTTTCTTT.

This CDR3 is CASSMGQDRYNEQFF. CDR3 DNA sequence: TGTGCCAGTAGTATGGGGCAGGACCGTTACAATGAGCAGTTCTTC. The rearrangement uses TRBV19 and TRBJ2-1; the D gene is possibly TRBD1 (5 bases). V was cut by 3 bases and J by 4 bases, with 13 bases left in between. The CDR3 runs to 15 residues. The germline V gene has CDR1 LNHDA and CDR2 SQIVND (reference sequence).

V usage is TRBV7-9 and J usage is TRBJ2-5; 8 bases fit TRBD1. CDR3 length: 14 amino acids. With 5 bases clipped from V and 5 bases from J, the junction kept 7 bases outside the gene matches. Germline V gives CDR1 SEHNR, CDR2 FQNEAQ (reference sequence). CDR3 DNA: TGTGCCAGCAGCCCCGGCCAGGGGGCTGAGACCCAGTACTTC. It encodes CASSPGQGAETQYF. Based on the CDR3 plus reference TRBV7-9 and TRBJ2-5, the full variable domain is DTGVSQNPRHKITKRGQNVTFRCDPISEHNRLYWYRQTLGQGPEFLTYFQNEAQLEKSRLLSDRFSAERPKGSFSTLEIQRTEQGDSAMYLCASSPGQGAETQYFGPGTRLLVL.

The chain links TRBV6-2 or TRBV6-3 to TRBJ1-1, with 8 bases lining up with TRBD1. With 0 bases clipped from V and 3 bases from J, the junction kept 6 bases outside the gene matches. Germline loops: CDR1 MNHEY, CDR2 SVGEGT. The CDR3 length is 16 residues. The CDR3 is CASSYSRDRPDTEAFF. The CDR3 region has the DNA TGTGCCAGCAGTTACTCGAGGGACAGGCCGGACACTGAAGCTTTCTTT.

This clone appeared once. The genes are TRBV7-6 and TRBJ1-1; D unclear. The CDR3 consists of 15 residues. Trimming cost V 1 base and J 1 base, with 10 bases left between them. From germline, CDR1 is SGHVS and CDR2 FNYEAQ. Here the CDR3 DNA reads TGTGCCAGCAGCTTAGAATTTGGAGGGAACACTGAAGCTTTCTTT. The encoded protein is CASSLEFGGNTEAFF. Drawing the rest from reference TRBV7-6 and TRBJ1-1, the complete variable domain is GAGVSQSPRYKVTKRGQDVALRCDPISGHVSLYWYRQALGQGPEFLTYFNYEAQQDKSGLPNDRFSAERPEGSISTLTIQRTEQRDSAMYRCASSLEFGGNTEAFFGQGTRLTVV.

V and J are TRBV12-5 and TRBJ2-7; possibly TRBD2 for D (6 bases). V was trimmed by 5 bases and J by 0 bases, leaving 14 bases between them. The CDR3 runs to 15 residues. CDR1 and CDR2 from the germline V gene are LGHNT and FRNRAP. In DNA form, the CDR3 reads TGTGCTAGTGGTCTTAGCGGAACCAGCTCCTACGAGCAGTACGTC. Translating it yields CASGLSGTSSYEQYV.

The chain recombines TRBV5-4 with TRBJ2-3; 10 bases line up with TRBD1. Germline V gene sequence: CDR1 SGHNT, CDR2 YYREEE (reference sequence). V lost 4 bases, J lost 4 bases, and 6 bases stayed unmatched. CDR3 length: 15 residues. CDR3 DNA: TGTGCCAGCAGCAGCACCGGGACAGGGGCAGATACGCAGTATTTT. This translates into CASSSTGTGADTQYF.

This chain uses TRBV9 with TRBJ1-2; D is ambiguous. V was shortened by 5 bases and J by 3 bases, with 14 bases between the two germline ends. The CDR3 spans 14 residues. Germline V gene data show CDR1 as SGDLS and CDR2 as YYNGEE. The CDR3 sequence: CASSTAFGDYGYTF. The CDR3 DNA is TGTGCCAGCAGTACCGCATTTGGGGACTATGGCTACACCTTC.

This chain links TRBV6-2 or TRBV6-3 with TRBJ2-3, with a possible D match to TRBD2 (6 bases). Germline V CDR1 and CDR2: MNHEY, SVGEGT. Trimming removed 0 bases at V and 2 bases at J, with 9 bases between. CDR3 length equals 15 residues. CDR3: CASSYSGRNTDTQYF. CDR3 DNA: TGTGCCAGCAGTTACTCCGGGAGAAACACAGATACGCAGTATTTT.

The chain uses TRBV27 and TRBJ1-1, with TRBD1 matching over 7 bases. Looked up from germline, CDR1 is MNHEY and CDR2 is SMNVEV (reference sequence). This CDR3 is 13 amino acids long. V was clipped by 6 bases and J by 6 bases; unmatched bases: 7. The DNA for the CDR3 is TGTGCCAGCAGAACCCTAGGGGGCCCTGAAGCTTTCTTT. This gives the protein CASRTLGGPEAFF.

The gene calls are TRBV18 and TRBJ1-3; D uncertain. CDR1 is KGHSH, CDR2 LQKENI, per germline. With 5 bases removed from V and 0 bases from J, the gap between germline ends came to 11 bases. CDR3 length equals 15 residues. The CDR3 sequence is CASSTDRNSGNTIYF. The CDR3 DNA reads as TGTGCCAGCTCAACAGACCGTAACTCTGGAAACACCATATATTTT.

The chain couples TRBV30 to TRBJ2-1; D may be TRBD2 (5 bases). CDR1 is GTSNPN, CDR2 SVGIG, per germline (reference sequence). V was shortened by 0 bases and J by 9 bases, with 15 bases between the two germline ends. There are 14 residues in the CDR3. The CDR3 protein is CAWSVQTGYSEQFF. The CDR3 DNA is TGTGCCTGGAGTGTACAAACGGGGTATAGTGAGCAGTTCTTC.

This chain connects TRBV10-3 to TRBJ2-7; 8 bases map to TRBD1. V lost 4 bases, J lost 1 base, and 3 bases stayed unmatched. Germline V gene data show CDR1 as ENHRY and CDR2 as SYGVKD. The CDR3 is made up of 14 amino acids. The CDR3 nucleotides are TGTGCCATCAGTGGGACAGGGCAGTCCTACGAGCAGTACGTC. It yields the protein CAISGTGQSYEQYV.

The chain links TRBV18 to TRBJ2-7; D might be TRBD1 (6 bases). The CDR3 totals 13 residues. V was trimmed by 3 bases and J by 10 bases, leaving 16 bases between them. Germline CDR1 is KGHSH and CDR2 is LQKENI. Written as DNA, the CDR3 is TGTGCCAGCTCACCCCCCGGGACAACGATCCAGTACTTC. Translated, it gives CASSPPGTTIQYF. The whole variable domain, filled in from reference TRBV18 and TRBJ2-7, reads NAGVMQNPRHLVRRRGQEARLRCSPMKGHSHVYWYRQLPEEGLKFMVYLQKENIIDESGMPKERFSAEFPKEGPSILRIQQVVRGDSAAYFCASSPPGTTIQYFGPGTRLTVT.

This chain joins TRBV18 and TRBJ1-2; D is unclear. The CDR3 loop spans 17 amino acids. Germline CDR1 KGHSH, CDR2 LQKENI. The V end was cut by 4 bases, the J end by 3 bases, with 21 bases between. CDR3 nucleotide sequence: TGTGCCAGCTCACTATCTAGCTCGGGGTACGAGGACTATGGCTACACCTTC. Its protein product is CASSLSSSGYEDYGYTF.

The chain carries TRBV6-1 and TRBJ1-1; D is ambiguous. The CDR3 spans 16 residues. Trimming took 2 bases from V and 3 from J, leaving 16 bases between them. Per the germline V gene, CDR1 is MNHNS and CDR2 is SASEGT. The CDR3 protein is CASSELFRFRDTEAFF. As DNA, the CDR3 is TGTGCCAGCAGTGAACTTTTTCGGTTTAGGGACACTGAAGCTTTCTTT.

V is TRBV3-1 (or the pseudogene TRBV3-2) and J is TRBJ2-1; D is uncertain. CDR3 length: 16 amino acids. Germline lookup yields CDR1 LGHDT and CDR2 YNNKEL (reference sequence). Trimming stripped 0 bases from V and 8 bases from J, with 17 bases between. The CDR3 nucleotides read TGTGCCAGCAGCCAAGAAGAGAGGCGGATTCCGGATGAGCAGTTCTTC. Protein sequence: CASSQEERRIPDEQFF.

The J gene is TRBJ2-5, the V gene TRBV19, with D possibly being TRBD1 or TRBD2 (7 bases each). Trimming removed 1 base at V and 5 bases at J, with 14 bases between. Per the germline V gene, CDR1 is LNHDA and CDR2 is SQIVND (reference sequence). The CDR3 is 15 residues long. The chain's CDR3 is CASSIGGGGGETQYF. The CDR3 nucleotides read TGTGCCAGTAGTATAGGGGGAGGGGGCGGTGAGACCCAGTACTTC.

This clone was seen once. This chain connects TRBV6-2 or TRBV6-3 to TRBJ2-3; 10 bases are shared with TRBD1. The CDR3 extends over 16 amino acids. Trimming cost V 5 bases and J 2 bases; bases outside gene matches: 7. CDR1 is MNHEY, CDR2 SVGEGT, per germline. In DNA, the CDR3 is TGTGCCAGCAGTCCCGGACAGGGGGAGCTCACAGATACGCAGTATTTT. Residues: CASSPGQGELTDTQYF.

The table lists this clone with a count of one. This chain links TRBV11-3 with TRBJ2-2; D call uncertain. V lost 3 bases to trimming and J lost 2 bases, with 13 bases between them. CDR3 length: 16 amino acids. Germline CDR1 reads SGHNT; CDR2 reads YENEEA. This CDR3 reads CASSFGGSINTGELFF. For the CDR3, the DNA is TGTGCCAGCAGCTTTGGCGGAAGTATTAACACCGGGGAGCTGTTTTTT.